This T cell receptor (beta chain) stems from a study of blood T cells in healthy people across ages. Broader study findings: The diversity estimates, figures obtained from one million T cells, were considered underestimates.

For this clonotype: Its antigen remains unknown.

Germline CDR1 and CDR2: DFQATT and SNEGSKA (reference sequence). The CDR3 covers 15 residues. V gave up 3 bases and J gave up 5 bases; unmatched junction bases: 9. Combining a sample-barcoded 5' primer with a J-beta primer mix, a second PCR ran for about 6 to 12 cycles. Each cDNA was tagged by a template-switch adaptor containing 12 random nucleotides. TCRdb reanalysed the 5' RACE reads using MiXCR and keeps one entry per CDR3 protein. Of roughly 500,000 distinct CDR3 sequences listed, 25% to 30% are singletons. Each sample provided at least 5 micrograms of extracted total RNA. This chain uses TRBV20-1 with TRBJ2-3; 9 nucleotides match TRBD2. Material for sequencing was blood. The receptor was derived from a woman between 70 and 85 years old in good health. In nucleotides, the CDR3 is TGCAGTGCTAGTGGGGTAGCGGGGGTGGGAGATACGCAGTATTTT. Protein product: CSASGVAGVGDTQYF.